Shown below are 31 T cell receptor beta chains from a single sample sequenced in a study of T-cell memory formation after mild COVID-19. TCRdb re-called the 5' RACE reads through MiXCR, storing one row per CDR3 protein. The table has a few hundred thousand distinct CDR3 sequences, less than 25% seen once. The sample taken for sequencing was PBMCs or a T cell subset sorted from them (not recorded which). These TCRs come from a man between 18 and 29 years old who had mild COVID-19 (a few samples of this study predate the infection). Cell type and time point are not known.

This clonotype was counted a few times. V usage is TRBV7-6 and J usage is TRBJ2-1; the D gene is possibly TRBD2 (6 bases). Germline V CDR1 and CDR2: SGHVS, FNYEAQ. The V end lost 1 base, the J end lost 3 bases, and 10 bases lay between the germline ends. The CDR3 runs 15 residues. The CDR3 loop is CASSLGTTGYNEQFF. Written as DNA, the CDR3 is TGTGCCAGCAGCTTAGGGACTACCGGCTACAATGAGCAGTTCTTC.

This clonotype was detected many times. V gene TRBV5-1 combines with J gene TRBJ2-2; the match to TRBD1 covers 10 bases. The V gene end was trimmed by 4 bases and the J gene end by 1 base; junction bases not matched to a gene: 1. Germline CDR1 reads SGHRS; CDR2 reads YFSETQ. This CDR3 spans 15 amino acids. The CDR3 here is CASSRDRGNTGELFF. CDR3 in DNA: TGCGCCAGCAGCCGGGACAGGGGGAACACCGGGGAGCTGTTTTTT.

The chain has TRBV6-5 and TRBJ2-3; perhaps TRBD1 as D (6 bases). Looked up from germline, CDR1 is MNHEY and CDR2 is SVGAGI. Trimming stripped 6 bases from V and 2 bases from J, with 12 bases between. The CDR3 length is 14 residues. The CDR3 DNA sequence: TGTGCCAGCAGGCTACAGGGAGCCACAGATACGCAGTATTTT. Its translation is CASRLQGATDTQYF.

This clonotype was counted only a few times. J is TRBJ1-5 and V is TRBV4-2; D is perhaps TRBD1 (6 bases). This CDR3 comprises 18 residues. Germline V gene sequence: CDR1 LGHNA, CDR2 YNFKEQ. V was shortened by 6 bases and J by 1 base, with 22 bases between the two germline ends. The CDR3 DNA reads TGTGCCAGCAGTCAAACTATCGGACAGCACATGAGCAATCAGCCCCAGCATTTT. It encodes CASSQTIGQHMSNQPQHF.

This clonotype was picked up a small number of times. The rearrangement links TRBV27 to TRBJ1-5, with D unresolved. V gave up 0 bases and J gave up 4 bases, with 7 bases separating them. This CDR3 is 14 amino acids long. Germline values: CDR1 MNHEY, CDR2 SMNVEV (reference sequence). This CDR3 reads CASSLSKGNQPQHF. The CDR3 DNA is TGTGCCAGCAGTTTATCGAAAGGGAATCAGCCCCAGCATTTT.

In nucleotides, the CDR3 is TGCGCCAGCAGCCGGAACTATGGGGAAAAACTGTTTTTT. Protein sequence: CASSRNYGEKLFF. This sequence joins TRBV4-3 and TRBJ1-4, with no clear D. Germline V lookup: CDR1 LGHNA, CDR2 YSLEER. CDR3 length: 13 residues. Trimming removed 4 bases at V and 8 bases at J, with 11 bases between.

The rearrangement joins TRBV9 to TRBJ1-5; D call uncertain. The CDR3 covers 13 residues. The V end was cut by 4 bases, the J end by 9 bases, with 14 bases between. In germline, CDR1 is SGDLS, CDR2 YYNGEE. CDR3 in DNA: TGTGCCAGCAGCAAGACCTCGACACTGCCCCAGCATTTT. It encodes CASSKTSTLPQHF.

This chain links TRBV5-5 with TRBJ1-1; D ambiguous. There are 16 residues in the CDR3. Germline values: CDR1 SGHKS, CDR2 YYEKEE (reference sequence). V was pared by 1 base and J by 4 bases, with 17 bases between. CDR3 sequence: CASSLQWAWEFTEAFF. DNA of the CDR3: TGTGCCAGCAGCTTGCAGTGGGCTTGGGAATTCACTGAAGCTTTCTTT.

This rearrangement joins TRBV30 to TRBJ1-2; no firm D call. The CDR3 sequence is 11 residues long. CDR1 and CDR2 from the germline V gene are GTSNPN and SVGIG (reference sequence). The V end lost 4 bases, the J end lost 4 bases, and 7 bases lay between the germline ends. DNA of the CDR3: TGTGCCTGGACAGTTACCTATGGCTACACCTTC. Translated, it gives CAWTVTYGYTF. Looking up the rest from reference TRBV30 and TRBJ1-2 gives the full variable domain: SQTIHQWPATLVQPVGSPLSLECTVEGTSNPNLYWYRQAAGRGLQLLFYSVGIGQISSEVPQNLSASRPQDRQFILSSKKLLLSDSGFYLCAWTVTYGYTFGSGTRLTVV.

This chain joins TRBV12-3 or TRBV12-4 and TRBJ1-2; the match to TRBD1 covers 7 bases. The junction had 3 bases not matched to a gene; V was cut back by 8 bases and J by 3 bases. The CDR3 loop spans 12 amino acids. The CDR3 DNA reads as TGTGCCAGCGCGGGGACAGACTATGGCTACACCTTC. It specifies CASAGTDYGYTF.

This clonotype came up many times. The rearrangement uses TRBV7-2 and TRBJ1-6; D remains unclear. CDR3 size: 13 residues. Deletions cut 4 bases from V and 7 bases from J, with 8 bases between. Germline V gene lookup returns CDR1 SGHTA and CDR2 FQGNSA. The CDR3 spells CASSSDTNSPLHF. For the CDR3, the DNA is TGTGCCAGCAGCTCAGACACAAATTCACCCCTCCACTTT.

This clonotype was found a few times. This sequence joins TRBV6-6 and TRBJ2-2, with TRBD1 as a possible D gene (5 bases). V dropped 2 bases and J dropped 5 bases, with 18 bases sitting between them. The CDR3 consists of 17 residues. From germline, CDR1 is MNHNY and CDR2 SVGAGI (reference sequence). This CDR3 reads CASSYPGLAQGTGELFF. In DNA, the CDR3 is TGTGCCAGCAGTTACCCCGGTTTAGCCCAGGGTACCGGGGAGCTGTTTTTT.

This clonotype was found once. In DNA form, the CDR3 reads TGCGCCAGCAGGACAGGGGGCGGCGGTACAGATACGCAGTATTTT. It translates to CASRTGGGGTDTQYF. The chain is built from TRBV5-1 and TRBJ2-3, with 10 bases identical to TRBD1. The CDR3 is 15 amino acids. The ends lost 5 bases at V and 3 bases at J; junction bases unmatched: 6. Germline CDR1 is SGHRS and CDR2 is YFSETQ.

This clonotype was observed once. This chain links TRBV29-1 with TRBJ2-1, with D maybe TRBD2 (7 bases). V gave up 4 bases and J gave up 2 bases, with 12 bases separating them. This CDR3 comprises 14 residues. The germline CDR1 and CDR2 sequences are SQVTM and ANQGSEA. CDR3 in amino acids: CSVVGGAPYNEQFF. The CDR3 region has the DNA TGCAGCGTTGTTGGGGGGGCTCCCTACAATGAGCAGTTCTTC.

V and J are TRBV6-5 and TRBJ1-6, with TRBD1 matching over 7 bases. The CDR3 extends over 16 amino acids. J gave up 6 bases and V 6 bases, and 11 bases lay outside the gene matches. The V gene's germline CDR1 is MNHEY and CDR2 SVGAGI. The CDR3 protein is CASSPTGPSFNSPLHF. CDR3 in DNA: TGTGCCAGCAGCCCGACAGGGCCCTCGTTTAATTCACCCCTCCACTTT.

The chain uses TRBV4-1 and TRBJ2-7; 9 bases are a match to TRBD1. This CDR3 spans 14 amino acids. Germline V gene lookup returns CDR1 MGHRA and CDR2 YSYEKL. The trim removed 3 bases at V and 2 bases at J, leaving 2 bases unmatched. CDR3 residues: CASSQRTGAYEQYV. In nucleotides, the CDR3 is TGCGCCAGCAGCCAGAGGACAGGGGCCTACGAGCAGTACGTC.

The rearrangement joins TRBV28 to TRBJ1-5; unclear D gene. CDR3 size: 16 residues. Germline values: CDR1 MDHEN, CDR2 SYDVKM. Trimming stripped 5 bases from V and 3 bases from J, with 17 bases between. CDR3 residues: CASSPREATLNQPQHF. DNA of the CDR3: TGTGCCAGCAGTCCCCGGGAAGCCACACTCAATCAGCCCCAGCATTTT.

The rearrangement uses TRBV7-8 and TRBJ2-3, with 14 bases fitting TRBD2. The germline V gene has CDR1 SGHVS and CDR2 FQNEAQ. Losses at the gene ends were 4 bases for V and 0 bases for J; bases not matched to a gene: 6. The CDR3 loop spans 18 amino acids. Written as DNA, the CDR3 is TGTGCCAGCAGCTGGGGACTAGCGGGGGAGTTGAGCACAGATACGCAGTATTTT. Protein product: CASSWGLAGELSTDTQYF.

This clonotype was observed a few times. The V and J genes are TRBV5-1 and TRBJ1-1, with TRBD1 matching 8 bases. Germline V gene lookup returns CDR1 SGHRS and CDR2 YFSETQ. The J segment lost 0 bases and the V segment lost 4 bases, leaving 8 bases of the junction unmatched. This CDR3 spans 16 amino acids. CDR3 coding DNA: TGCGCCAGCAGCCCCCCGGCGACAGGGGTGAACACTGAAGCTTTCTTT. Its translation is CASSPPATGVNTEAFF.

Only a few counts were recorded for this clonotype. CDR3 coding DNA: TGTGCCACCAGCAGAAAGCCCCCCAGGGAGGGAGGTGAAAAACTGTTTTTT. Protein: CATSRKPPREGGEKLFF. The rearrangement links TRBV15 to TRBJ1-4, with D possibly being TRBD1 (5 bases). The CDR3 extends over 17 amino acids. Germline CDR1 and CDR2: LNHNV and YYDKDF (reference sequence). Trimming took off 2 bases at V and 7 bases at J, with 20 bases between the two ends.

The genes are TRBV12-3 or TRBV12-4 and TRBJ2-7, with TRBD1 identical over 8 bases. There are 16 residues in the CDR3. V trimming: 3 bases; J trimming: 0 bases; junction bases outside the gene matches: 7. This CDR3 is CASSFGTGSSSYEQYV. The CDR3 region has the DNA TGTGCCAGCAGTTTCGGGACAGGTTCCAGCTCCTACGAGCAGTACGTC.

This clonotype has a handful of counts. The chain links TRBV15 to TRBJ2-2; D call uncertain. Germline lookup yields CDR1 LNHNV and CDR2 YYDKDF (reference sequence). V was pared by 0 bases and J by 3 bases, with 11 bases between. There are 16 residues in the CDR3. DNA for the CDR3: TGTGCCACCAGCAGAGATACCTCAGTTTACACCGGGGAGCTGTTTTTT. This gives the protein CATSRDTSVYTGELFF.

In its sample, this clonotype was seen a few times. The V call is TRBV10-3, the J call TRBJ1-2, with 7 bases fitting TRBD1. CDR1 and CDR2 from the germline V gene are ENHRY and SYGVKD. The CDR3 is made up of 13 amino acids. After removal of 2 bases from V and 6 bases from J, the junction contained 3 bases not matched to a gene. The CDR3 nucleotides read TGTGCCATCAGTGAGGAAGGGACAGATGGCTACACCTTC. Translating it yields CAISEEGTDGYTF.

This clonotype came up a few times. The rearrangement uses TRBV6-5 and TRBJ1-3, with unresolved D. The V end lost 6 bases, the J end lost 4 bases, and 13 bases lay between the germline ends. The V gene's germline CDR1 is MNHEY and CDR2 SVGAGI. The CDR3 is 14 residues long. The CDR3 loop reads CASRRPGSGNTIYF. In DNA form, the CDR3 reads TGTGCCAGCAGGCGCCCCGGGTCCGGAAACACCATATATTTT.

The chain recombines TRBV30 with TRBJ2-6; D not certain. V lost 7 bases to trimming and J lost 3 bases, with 16 bases between them. CDR3 size: 15 residues. The germline CDR1 and CDR2 sequences are GTSNPN and SVGIG (reference sequence). CDR3 in DNA: TGTGCCTTCTCGGCGGTCCCAGATGGGGCCAACGTCCTGACTTTC. Translating it yields CAFSAVPDGANVLTF.

This clonotype turned up a few times. The chain recombines TRBV20-1 with TRBJ1-1; a weak D match, TRBD1 (5 bases). Trimming stripped 6 bases from V and 2 bases from J, with 13 bases between. The CDR3 sequence is 13 residues long. Germline V lookup: CDR1 DFQATT, CDR2 SNEGSKA (reference sequence). As DNA, the CDR3 is TGCAGTGCACCAGGGAATCTAAACACTGAAGCTTTCTTT. Translating gives CSAPGNLNTEAFF.

The chain is built from TRBV6-5 and TRBJ2-7; 12 bases match TRBD2. After removal of 4 bases from V and 3 bases from J, the junction contained 1 base not matched to a gene. CDR1 is MNHEY and CDR2 is SVGAGI in the germline V gene. This CDR3 contains 14 residues. CDR3 sequence: CASSSTSGGYEQYV. For the CDR3, the DNA is TGTGCCAGCAGTTCGACTAGCGGGGGCTACGAGCAGTACGTC.

Comment on this clonotype: Its ends do not fully match the called genes, so a read error is possible. This sequence joins TRBV12-3 or TRBV12-4 and TRBJ1-1; D gene ambiguous. The CDR3 is 14 amino acids. CDR3 sequence reads: CASTQTVMNTQAFF. CDR3 nucleotides: TGTGCCAGCACTCAAACGGTTATGAACACTCAAGCTTTCTTT.

The chain couples TRBV5-4 to TRBJ1-2, with D possibly TRBD1 on 5 matching bases. Looked up from germline, CDR1 is SGHNT and CDR2 is YYREEE (reference sequence). Trimming pared 5 bases from V and 8 bases from J, leaving 16 bases between. The CDR3 is 13 residues long. CDR3 in amino acids: CASSIDSPGGYTF. The CDR3 coding sequence is TGTGCCAGCAGTATCGACAGCCCGGGAGGCTACACCTTC.

CDR3 in amino acids: CASSFFTSYLYGYTF. CDR3 DNA sequence: TGTGCCAGCAGCTTCTTCACCAGCTATCTCTATGGCTACACCTTC. This rearrangement joins TRBV7-9 to TRBJ1-2; D is uncertain. The CDR3 contains 15 residues. V was cut by 3 bases and J by 4 bases, with 15 bases left in between. The germline V gene has CDR1 SEHNR and CDR2 FQNEAQ (reference sequence).

The V gene is TRBV6-1, the J gene TRBJ2-7; TRBD1 might be the D (5 bases). This CDR3 has 13 residues. V was shortened by 2 bases and J by 2 bases, with 7 bases between the two germline ends. CDR1 is MNHNS and CDR2 is SASEGT in the germline V gene. The CDR3 loop is CASSEYRPYEQYV. Here the CDR3 DNA reads TGTGCCAGCAGTGAATACAGGCCCTACGAGCAGTACGTC.